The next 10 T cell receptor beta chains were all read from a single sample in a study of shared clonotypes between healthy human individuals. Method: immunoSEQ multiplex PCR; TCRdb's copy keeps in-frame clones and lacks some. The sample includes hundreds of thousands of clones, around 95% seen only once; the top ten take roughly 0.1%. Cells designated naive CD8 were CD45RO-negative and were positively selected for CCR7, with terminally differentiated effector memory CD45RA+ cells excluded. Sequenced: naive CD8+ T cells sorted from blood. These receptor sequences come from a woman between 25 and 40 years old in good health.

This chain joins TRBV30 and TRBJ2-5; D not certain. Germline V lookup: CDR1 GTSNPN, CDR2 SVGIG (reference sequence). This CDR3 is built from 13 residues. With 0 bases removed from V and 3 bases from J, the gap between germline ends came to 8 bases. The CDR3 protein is CAWSVYGKETQYF. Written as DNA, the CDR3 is TGTGCCTGGAGTGTATACGGAAAAGAGACCCAGTACTTC.

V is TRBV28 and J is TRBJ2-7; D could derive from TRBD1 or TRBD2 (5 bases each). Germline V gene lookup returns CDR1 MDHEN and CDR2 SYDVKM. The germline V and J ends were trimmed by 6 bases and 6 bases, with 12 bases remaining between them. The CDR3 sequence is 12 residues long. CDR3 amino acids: CASSPGSREQYF. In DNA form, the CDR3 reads TGTGCCAGCAGCCCAGGGAGCCGCGAGCAGTACTTC.

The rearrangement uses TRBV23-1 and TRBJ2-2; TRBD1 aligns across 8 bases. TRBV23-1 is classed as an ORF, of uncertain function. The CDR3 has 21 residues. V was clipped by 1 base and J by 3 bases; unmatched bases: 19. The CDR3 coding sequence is TGCGCCAGCAGTCAATTATGTGCTAGCCAGGGGGCTCGGAAGGACACCGGGGAGCTGTTTTTT. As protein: CASSQLCASQGARKDTGELFF.

CDR3 in DNA: TGTGCCAGCAGTTTGGTAGCGGGAGTTGACACCGGGGAGCTGTTTTTT. It specifies CASSLVAGVDTGELFF. The genes are TRBV28 and TRBJ2-2; 9 positions agree with TRBD2. The CDR3 has 16 residues. Germline CDR1 MDHEN, CDR2 SYDVKM. The trim removed 3 bases at V and 3 bases at J, leaving 5 bases unmatched.

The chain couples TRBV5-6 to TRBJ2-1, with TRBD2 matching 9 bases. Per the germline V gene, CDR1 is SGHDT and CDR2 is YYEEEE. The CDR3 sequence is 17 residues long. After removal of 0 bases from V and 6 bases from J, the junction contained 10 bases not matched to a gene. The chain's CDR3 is CASSLGWTSVEINEQFF. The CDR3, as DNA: TGTGCCAGCAGCTTGGGGTGGACTAGCGTAGAAATCAATGAGCAGTTCTTC.

CDR3 coding DNA: TGTGCCAGCAGCGTCTTCAGGAACTATGGCTACACCTTC. Its protein is CASSVFRNYGYTF. The V and J genes are TRBV5-4 and TRBJ1-2; D unresolved. Looked up from germline, CDR1 is SGHNT and CDR2 is YYREEE (reference sequence). Between the trimmed V and J ends, which lost 4 bases and 2 bases, there was a span of 9 bases. CDR3 length: 13 residues.

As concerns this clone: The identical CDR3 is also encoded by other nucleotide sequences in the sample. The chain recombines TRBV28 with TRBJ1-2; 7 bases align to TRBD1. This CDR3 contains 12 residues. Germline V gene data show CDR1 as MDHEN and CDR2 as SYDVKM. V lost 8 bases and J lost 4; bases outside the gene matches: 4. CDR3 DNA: TGTGCCAGCTCCCGGGACAGCTATGGCTACACCTTC. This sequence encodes CASSRDSYGYTF.

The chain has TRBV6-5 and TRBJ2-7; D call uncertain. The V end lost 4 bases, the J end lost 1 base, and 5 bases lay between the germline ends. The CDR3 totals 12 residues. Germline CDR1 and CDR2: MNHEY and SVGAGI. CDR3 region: CASSSLSYEQYF. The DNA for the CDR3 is TGTGCCAGCAGTTCTCTTTCCTACGAGCAGTACTTC.

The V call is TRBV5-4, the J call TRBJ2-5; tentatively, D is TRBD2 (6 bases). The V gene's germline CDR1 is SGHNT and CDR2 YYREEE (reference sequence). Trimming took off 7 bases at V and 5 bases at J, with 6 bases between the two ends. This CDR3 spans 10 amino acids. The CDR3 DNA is TGTGCCAGCGGGGGGGAGACCCAGTACTTC. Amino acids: CASGGETQYF. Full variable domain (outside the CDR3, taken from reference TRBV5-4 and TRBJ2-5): ETGVTQSPTHLIKTRGQQVTLRCSSQSGHNTVSWYQQALGQGPQFIFQYYREEENGRGNFPPRFSGLQFPNYSSELNVNALELDDSALYLCASGGETQYFGPGTRLLVL.

The CDR3 sequence: CASRGIAESNEKLFF. CDR3 in DNA: TGTGCCAGCAGGGGGATAGCGGAATCTAATGAAAAACTGTTTTTT. The rearrangement joins TRBV27 to TRBJ1-4; no clear D gene. CDR1 and CDR2 from the germline V gene are MNHEY and SMNVEV (reference sequence). V was cut by 6 bases and J by 3 bases, with 14 bases left in between. CDR3 length equals 15 residues.